A selection of T cell receptor beta chains follows, all from one sample in a study of shared clonotypes between healthy human individuals. Assay used: immunoSEQ multiplex PCR; TCRdb lists only in-frame clones, some missing. The sample has some 980,000 clones, about three quarters seen once; the top ten hold approximately 1.5%. Source material: memory CD4+ T cells sorted from blood. Source of these receptors: a man younger than 30 in good health. Each CDR3 is given without its conserved first and last residue.

>TRBJ2-7|TRBV4-3
ASSQDGTQRQY
>TRBJ1-6|TRBV2
ASRGTNSNSPLH
>TRBJ2-6|TRBV19
ASSEGISTGGGRANVLT
>TRBJ2-3|TRBV5-4
ASSLELRGGPDTQY
>TRBJ1-2|TRBV7-9
ASSSKAGNYGYT
>TRBJ1-3|TRBV5-1
ASSSRGGTGNTIY
>TRBJ2-1|TRBV19
ASSIIFDRGGNEQF
>TRBJ2-2|TRBV6-1
ASSARLAGHTGELF
>TRBJ2-5|TRBV30
AWSGIAGGIQETQY
>TRBJ2-5|TRBV14
ASSQFIGQKETQY
>TRBJ1-1|TRBV18
ASSMDRGNTEAF
>TRBJ2-5|TRBV6-1
ASKASQETQY
>TRBJ2-7|TRBV6-1
ASIQSPTREQY
>TRBJ1-1|TRBV10-2
ASNYGGFTEAF
>TRBJ2-2|TRBV18
ASSPPSNPGELF
>TRBJ2-6|TRBV21-1
ASPALVTGANVLT
>TRBJ2-5|TRBV5-1
ASSLLDSLETQY
>TRBJ1-5|TRBV5-1
ASSLEGKRNQPQH
>TRBJ1-6|TRBV7-9
ASSSFRGPNSPLH
>TRBJ1-2|TRBV29-1
SASQGDYGYT
>TRBJ2-7|TRBV11-2
ASSSGQGEVYEQY
>TRBJ2-7|TRBV18
ASSPLSPSEQY
>TRBJ1-1|TRBV28
ASSLTGSRTEAF
>TRBJ1-2|TRBV5-6
ASSLKRFNYGYT
>TRBJ2-2|TRBV4-1
ASSQVDMGFNTGELF
>TRBJ2-1|TRBV9
ASSVEGARDNEQF